The clone carrying this T cell receptor beta chain was recorded at least ten times. These data belong to a study of cytomegalovirus exposure and HLA in healthy donors. The germline V and J ends were trimmed by 5 bases and 4 bases, with 8 bases remaining between them. CDR1 WSHSY and CDR2 SAAADI come from the germline V gene. This CDR3 contains 13 residues. PCR primers comprised 60 Vbeta and 13 Jbeta primers. Here immunoSEQ multiplex PCR was the method, and the copy in TCRdb shows in-frame clones only, minus some. The table records some 150,000 clones, around two thirds of them present only once. Source material: PBMCs. This chain joins TRBV10-2 and TRBJ2-2, with no clear D. The clonotype originates from a man aged 35 to 55 in good health and CMV-seronegative. CDR3 nucleotides: TGCGCCAGCAGTAGTCCTACCACCGGGGAGCTGTTTTTT. Translating it yields CASSSPTTGELFF.